This paragraph covers one T cell receptor beta chain sequence. The length of the CDR3 is 13 residues. Germline lookup yields CDR1 SGHVS and CDR2 FNYEAQ. The V gene lost 4 bases and the J gene lost 6 bases, with 10 bases spanning the gap. The record originates from a study of beta chain features in type 1 diabetes. The isolated RNA, all of it, was reverse transcribed, so expressed TCRB transcripts were what got sequenced. Using immunoSEQ multiplex PCR, the repertoire was profiled, and TCRdb retains in-frame clones only, with some absent. Of just over 450,000 clones in the sample, around 30% were seen once.

The sequencing sample was made of naive CD4+ T cells from blood. This TCR derives from a man aged 18 to 30 in good health. The chain is built from TRBV7-6 and TRBJ2-1; D unresolved. The CDR3 nucleotides are TGTGCCAGCAGCTCCACACTATCCAATGAGCAGTTCTTC. Its translation is CASSSTLSNEQFF.